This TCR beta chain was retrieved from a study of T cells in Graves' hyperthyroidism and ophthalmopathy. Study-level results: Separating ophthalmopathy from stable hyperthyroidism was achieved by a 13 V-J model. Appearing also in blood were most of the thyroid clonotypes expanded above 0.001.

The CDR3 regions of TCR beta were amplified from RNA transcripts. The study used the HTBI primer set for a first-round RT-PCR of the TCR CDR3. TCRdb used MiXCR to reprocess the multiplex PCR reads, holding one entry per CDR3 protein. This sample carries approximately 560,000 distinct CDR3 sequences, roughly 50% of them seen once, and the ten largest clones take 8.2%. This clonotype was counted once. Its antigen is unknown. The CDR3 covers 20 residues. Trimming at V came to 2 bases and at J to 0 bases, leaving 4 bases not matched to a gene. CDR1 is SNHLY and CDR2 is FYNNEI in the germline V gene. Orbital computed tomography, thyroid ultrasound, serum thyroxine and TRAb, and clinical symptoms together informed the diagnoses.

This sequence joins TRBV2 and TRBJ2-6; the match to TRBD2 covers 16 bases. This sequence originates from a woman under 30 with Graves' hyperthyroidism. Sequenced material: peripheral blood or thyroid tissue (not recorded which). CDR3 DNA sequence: TGTGCCAGCAGTGAATACGGGACTAGCGGGAGGGCCTCTGGGGCCAACGTCCTGACTTTC. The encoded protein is CASSEYGTSGRASGANVLTF.